These 28 T cell receptor beta chains were sequenced from one sample in a study. The sorted Tregs were CD4+CD25+CD127-/low cells. TCRdb recomputed calls from the 5' RACE reads with MiXCR, one row per CDR3 protein. The sample lists about 9,100 distinct CDR3 sequences; about 15% were seen once. What was sequenced was Tregs sorted from blood. The receptors here all came from a female donor with breast cancer.

In this sample, this clonotype is medium-sized. The chain employs TRBV7-2 and TRBJ1-2; D gene ambiguous. Germline CDR1 reads SGHTA; CDR2 reads FQGNSA. This CDR3 has 13 residues. V lost 5 bases to trimming and J lost 0 bases, with 7 bases between them. As DNA, the CDR3 is TGTGCCAGCAGCCAATTCTCTAACTATGGCTACACCTTC. Encoded protein: CASSQFSNYGYTF.

This clonotype is medium-sized in the sample. The chain uses TRBV3-1 and TRBJ1-3; perhaps TRBD1 as D (5 bases). The V end lost 5 bases, the J end lost 4 bases, and 15 bases lay between the germline ends. Germline V gene lookup returns CDR1 LGHDT and CDR2 YNNKEL (reference sequence). The CDR3 runs to 15 residues. The CDR3 region is CASSVGTLEGNTIYF. The DNA of the CDR3 is TGTGCCAGCAGCGTAGGGACGCTTGAAGGAAACACCATATATTTT.

In the case of this clonotype: Being one base from a much bigger clone, this may be a read error. V gene TRBV5-1 combines with J gene TRBJ1-2; D is perhaps TRBD1 (5 bases). The CDR3 is made up of 15 amino acids. CDR1 is SGHRS and CDR2 is YFSETQ in the germline V gene. The germline V and J ends were trimmed by 5 bases and 8 bases, with 22 bases remaining between them. Here the CDR3 reads CASSREGIGLSGYTF. CDR3 in DNA: TGCGCCAGCAGTCGGGAGGGGATAGGGCTTAGCGGCTACACCTTC.

This clonotype was detected only a few times. A much larger clone lies a single base off, so this may be a read error. This chain's CDR3 is CASSLGDTTSF. The CDR3 coding sequence is TGTGCCAGCAGCTTGGGGGACACCACTTCCTTT. The chain recombines TRBV5-5 with TRBJ1-1; TRBD1 is a possible D gene (6 bases). Germline V CDR1 and CDR2: SGHKS, YYEKEE (reference sequence). CDR3 length equals 11 residues.

By sample share, this clonotype is medium-sized (0.01 to 0.1%). V usage is TRBV15 and J usage is TRBJ2-2; D is unresolved. The CDR3 is 13 residues long. The germline CDR1 and CDR2 sequences are LNHNV and YYDKDF (reference sequence). Trimming pared 1 base from V and 3 bases from J, leaving 3 bases between. The CDR3 DNA reads TGTGCCACCAGCAGAGGGGACACCGGGGAGCTGTTTTTT. This sequence encodes CATSRGDTGELFF. Combining the CDR3 with reference TRBV15 and TRBJ2-2 gives the whole variable domain DAMVIQNPRYQVTQFGKPVTLSCSQTLNHNVMYWYQQKSSQAPKLLFHYYDKDFNNEADTPDNFQSRRPNTSFCFLDIRSPGLGDTAMYLCATSRGDTGELFFGEGSRLTVL.

This clonotype has ten or more counts. The J gene is TRBJ2-7, the V gene TRBV9; TRBD1 is a possible D gene (6 bases). From germline, CDR1 is SGDLS and CDR2 YYNGEE. Between the trimmed V and J ends, which lost 2 bases and 6 bases, there was a span of 12 bases. The CDR3 length is 13 residues. DNA of the CDR3: TGTGCCAGCAGCGTCGCCGGGACATCCGAGCAGTACTTC. It encodes CASSVAGTSEQYF.

This clonotype was observed a handful of times. The gene calls are TRBV4-2 and TRBJ2-7; no clear D. This CDR3 has 11 residues. Germline V lookup: CDR1 LGHNA, CDR2 YNFKEQ. V was pared by 5 bases and J by 3 bases, with 5 bases between. CDR3 in amino acids: CASSNNYEQYF. CDR3 in DNA: TGTGCCAGCAGCAATAACTACGAGCAGTACTTC.

A few counts support this clonotype. A much more abundant neighbour one base away suggests this may be a read error. This sequence joins TRBV20-1 and TRBJ1-1; D is unresolved. The CDR3 contains 13 residues. Germline V lookup: CDR1 DFQATT, CDR2 SNEGSKA (reference sequence). Deletions cut 3 bases from V and 10 bases from J, with 18 bases between. CDR3 DNA sequence: TGCAGTGCTAGTGTCTCCGCCCCTGAGGTAGCTTTCTTT. This sequence encodes CSASVSAPEVAFF.

In its sample, this clonotype ranks as medium-sized. The V gene is TRBV5-1, the J gene TRBJ1-6; D remains ambiguous. Trimming pared 1 base from V and 3 bases from J, leaving 8 bases between. This CDR3 has 15 amino acids. CDR1 SGHRS and CDR2 YFSETQ come from the germline V gene. CDR3 in amino acids: CASSLTVNYNSPLHF. CDR3 bases: TGCGCCAGCAGCTTGACAGTTAACTATAATTCACCCCTCCACTTT.

In this sample, this clonotype turned up many times. The chain combines TRBV20-1 with TRBJ2-6; D remains unclear. This CDR3 spans 16 amino acids. Germline values: CDR1 DFQATT, CDR2 SNEGSKA (reference sequence). Trimming removed 5 bases at V and 0 bases at J, with 14 bases between. CDR3 in DNA: TGCAGTGCTCCTATTATCCGGGTCTCTGGGGCCAACGTCCTGACTTTC. Its protein is CSAPIIRVSGANVLTF.

This clonotype has ten or more counts. The chain is built from TRBV7-9 and TRBJ2-7; no clear D. The CDR3 totals 13 residues. Germline-derived CDR1 and CDR2 are SEHNR and FQNEAQ (reference sequence). V lost 3 bases, J lost 6 bases, and 12 bases lay in between. In DNA form, the CDR3 reads TGTGCCAGCAGCTTCCAGGTTAAGTCCGAGCAGTACTTC. This codes for CASSFQVKSEQYF.

By its share, this clonotype is medium-sized (0.01 to 0.1%). The chain is built from TRBV9 and TRBJ2-1; TRBD2 aligns across 12 bases. With V trimmed by 4 bases and J by 5 bases, 13 bases remained unmatched. The germline V gene has CDR1 SGDLS and CDR2 YYNGEE. The CDR3 is 18 residues long. Here the CDR3 DNA reads TGTGCCAGCAGCCCCAACCCACGGGCTAGCGGGAGGGACAATGAGCAGTTCTTC. As protein: CASSPNPRASGRDNEQFF.

Concerning this clonotype itself: A much larger clonotype is one base distant, so this may be a read error. The chain carries TRBV6-6 and TRBJ2-3; D is perhaps TRBD1 or TRBD2 (5 bases each). Germline loops: CDR1 MNHNY, CDR2 SVGAGI (reference sequence). The length of the CDR3 is 14 residues. Trimming pared 6 bases from V and 6 bases from J, leaving 16 bases between. In DNA, the CDR3 is TGTGCCAGCAGGTTGGGACGGCTTACGGATACGCAGTATTTT. Its translation is CASRLGRLTDTQYF.

This clonotype was counted ten times or more. V usage is TRBV24-1 and J usage is TRBJ2-1; 9 bases are shared with TRBD1. The CDR3 covers 13 residues. The germline CDR1 and CDR2 sequences are KGHDR and SFDVKD. Trimming at V came to 9 bases and at J to 3 bases, leaving 2 bases not matched to a gene. CDR3 in DNA: TGTGCCACCGGGACAGGGAACTACAATGAGCAGTTCTTC. Its protein is CATGTGNYNEQFF.

This clonotype was detected once. V usage is TRBV29-1 and J usage is TRBJ1-5; D remains ambiguous. Looked up from germline, CDR1 is SQVTM and CDR2 is ANQGSEA. This CDR3 has 13 residues. In DNA, the CDR3 is TGCAACGTCGGGGAGGGTGCTCGGCAGCCCCAGCATTTT. Protein: CNVGEGARQPQHF.

By share, this clonotype counts as medium-sized. The chain links TRBV5-1 to TRBJ1-2, with D unclear. Germline V gene data show CDR1 as SGHRS and CDR2 as YFSETQ. V shed 4 bases and J shed 8 bases, with 15 bases lying between them. This CDR3 has 13 amino acids. CDR3 residues: CASSLNSEWGYTF. DNA of the CDR3: TGCGCCAGCAGCCTGAACTCCGAGTGGGGCTACACCTTC.

This clonotype is deemed medium-sized. This chain joins TRBV6-5 and TRBJ1-6; D gene unclear. Deletions cut 7 bases from V and 7 bases from J, with 11 bases between. The CDR3 sequence is 13 residues long. In germline, CDR1 is MNHEY, CDR2 SVGAGI. CDR3 loop: CASMGPPNSPLHF. The CDR3 nucleotides read TGTGCCAGCATGGGCCCCCCGAATTCACCCCTCCACTTT.

On this clonotype itself: A read error may produce the germline difference seen at one junction end. The J gene is TRBJ1-2, the V gene TRBV5-6, with D maybe TRBD1 (5 bases). The CDR3 loop spans 15 amino acids. CDR1 is SGHDT, CDR2 YYEEEE, per germline. The CDR3 loop is CASSSRDRVVYGYTF. The CDR3 DNA reads TGCGCCAGCAGCTCCCGGGACCGCGTGGTTTATGGCTACACCTTC.

In its sample, this clonotype was seen many times. The CDR3 DNA follows: TGTGCCAGCAGCTTTAGGGGATCGGGAGGGAGCACAGATACGCAGTATTTT. Its protein product is CASSFRGSGGSTDTQYF. The V and J genes are TRBV7-9 and TRBJ2-3, with TRBD2 identical over 8 bases. Looked up from germline, CDR1 is SEHNR and CDR2 is FQNEAQ (reference sequence). This CDR3 is 17 amino acids long. After removal of 3 bases from V and 0 bases from J, the junction contained 8 bases not matched to a gene.

The chain employs TRBV4-1 and TRBJ1-5, with D uncertain. V lost 5 bases, J lost 7 bases, and 21 bases lay in between. The length of the CDR3 is 16 residues. The germline V gene encodes CDR1 MGHRA and CDR2 YSYEKL. CDR3 residues: CASSKTPTRSSQPQHF. The CDR3 DNA is TGCGCCAGCAGCAAGACCCCGACACGATCTAGCCAGCCCCAGCATTTT.

This clonotype appeared many times. The V call is TRBV5-1, the J call TRBJ2-3; TRBD1 might be the D (6 bases). From germline, CDR1 is SGHRS and CDR2 YFSETQ. With 4 bases removed from V and 4 bases from J, the gap between germline ends came to 10 bases. This CDR3 is 13 amino acids long. CDR3 protein: CASSLQGPDTQYF. As DNA, the CDR3 is TGCGCCAGCAGCCTCCAGGGGCCAGATACGCAGTATTTT.

This clonotype is classed as medium-sized (0.01 to 0.1%). The rearrangement links TRBV7-9 to TRBJ2-1; D unclear. V lost 0 bases to trimming and J lost 7 bases, with 7 bases between them. The germline V gene has CDR1 SEHNR and CDR2 FQNEAQ (reference sequence). The CDR3 is 13 residues long. CDR3 amino acids: CASSLAVVNEQFF. CDR3 DNA sequence: TGTGCCAGCAGCTTAGCTGTGGTGAATGAGCAGTTCTTC.

This clonotype showed up many times. The rearrangement joins TRBV28 to TRBJ1-4; D ambiguous. CDR3 length equals 12 residues. Between the trimmed V and J ends, which lost 4 bases and 7 bases, there was a span of 7 bases. Germline loops: CDR1 MDHEN, CDR2 SYDVKM. The CDR3 DNA sequence: TGTGCCAGCAGTTCTCGTACTGAAAAACTGTTTTTT. Translated: CASSSRTEKLFF.

By frequency in the sample, this clonotype is medium-sized. The J gene is TRBJ1-4, the V gene TRBV4-3; 7 bases align to TRBD1. Germline V gives CDR1 LGHNA, CDR2 YSLEER. The CDR3 extends over 15 amino acids. V lost 0 bases to trimming and J lost 5 bases; unmatched junction nucleotides: 3. CDR3 region: CASSQDLGQNEKLFF. The CDR3, as DNA: TGCGCCAGCAGCCAAGATTTGGGACAGAATGAAAAACTGTTTTTT.

This clonotype is classed as medium-sized. In nucleotides, the CDR3 is TGTGCCAGCAGCTTAGACAAGGGCTTCTACAATGAGCAGTTCTTC. As protein: CASSLDKGFYNEQFF. The rearrangement joins TRBV7-2 to TRBJ2-1; unclear D gene. The germline V and J ends were trimmed by 1 base and 3 bases, with 10 bases remaining between them. The CDR3 has 15 residues. Looked up from germline, CDR1 is SGHTA and CDR2 is FQGNSA.

In its sample, this clonotype was seen a few times. This rearrangement joins TRBV20-1 to TRBJ1-2; 8 positions agree with TRBD1. CDR3 length equals 14 residues. Germline CDR1 reads DFQATT; CDR2 reads SNEGSKA (reference sequence). V gave up 3 bases and J gave up 4 bases; unmatched junction bases: 7. CDR3 amino acids: CSARLAGGLYGYTF. CDR3 sequence (DNA): TGCAGTGCTAGGTTGGCAGGGGGCCTCTATGGCTACACCTTC.

In the case of this clonotype: This may stem from a read error, because a much larger clone lies one nucleotide away. The chain carries TRBV20-1 and TRBJ2-5; D perhaps matches TRBD1 (6 bases). The V end lost 1 base, the J end lost 3 bases, and 15 bases lay between the germline ends. CDR3 size: 15 residues. Germline CDR1 reads DFQATT; CDR2 reads SNEGSKA (reference sequence). The CDR3 is CSARGLWTDKETQYF. CDR3 coding DNA: TGCAGTGCTAGAGGTCTATGGACAGATAAAGAGACCCAGTACTTC.

The sample holds many counts of this clonotype. The rearrangement links TRBV11-3 to TRBJ2-7; D not certain. The V gene lost 4 bases and the J gene lost 6 bases, with 19 bases spanning the gap. The CDR3 has 15 amino acids. CDR1 and CDR2 (germline): SGHNT, YENEEA. In DNA form, the CDR3 reads TGTGCCAGCAGCTCGGCCGGACCCCTCTTTGGCGAGCAGTACTTC. Its protein product is CASSSAGPLFGEQYF.